The next 14 T cell receptor beta chains were all read from a single sample in a study of CD8 T cells in Susac syndrome. The authors reverse transcribed 0.5 to 1 ug RNA with random hexamers. From the immunoSEQ multiplex PCR reads, TCRdb called clonotypes with MiXCR, one entry per CDR3 protein. The table lists about 300,000 distinct CDR3 sequences, 90% to 95% of them singletons. The sequencing sample was made of CD4+ T cells from PBMCs. The receptors come from a human donor with multiple sclerosis.

CDR3 bases: TGCGCCAGCAGCTCAGTCGGGGCGAACACTGAAGCTTTCTTT. Its protein product is CASSSVGANTEAFF. The chain has TRBV5-1 and TRBJ1-1; D perhaps matches TRBD1 (5 bases). This CDR3 has 14 residues. With 3 bases removed from V and 1 base from J, the gap between germline ends came to 10 bases. Germline V gene lookup returns CDR1 SGHRS and CDR2 YFSETQ. The whole variable domain, filled in from reference TRBV5-1 and TRBJ1-1, reads KAGVTQTPRYLIKTRGQQVTLSCSPISGHRSVSWYQQTPGQGLQFLFEYFSETQRNKGNFPGRFSGRQFSNSRSEMNVSTLELGDSALYLCASSSVGANTEAFFGQGTRLTVV.

This rearrangement joins TRBV28 to TRBJ2-2, with 7 bases lining up with TRBD1. This CDR3 is built from 14 residues. CDR1 and CDR2 (germline): MDHEN, SYDVKM. The CDR3 sequence is CVTRGRRNTGELFF. The CDR3 nucleotides are TGTGTTACAAGGGGGCGGCGAAACACCGGGGAGCTGTTTTTT. Full variable domain (missing parts from reference TRBV28 and TRBJ2-2): DVKVTQSSRYLVKRTGEKVFLECVQDMDHENMFWYRQDPGLGLRLIYFSYDVKMKEKGDIPEGYSVSREKKERFSLILESASTNQTSMYLCVTRGRRNTGELFFGEGSRLTVL.

The chain joins TRBV18 to TRBJ2-7; a weak D match, TRBD1 (6 bases). Germline loops: CDR1 KGHSH, CDR2 LQKENI. Trimming took off 2 bases at V and 2 bases at J, with 16 bases between the two ends. This CDR3 spans 16 amino acids. CDR3 sequence reads: CASSPTGTRPTYEQYF. Here the CDR3 DNA reads TGTGCCAGCTCACCAACCGGGACACGGCCGACCTACGAGCAGTACTTC.

The rearrangement uses TRBV7-8 and TRBJ2-5; 15 bases align to TRBD2. CDR3 length: 18 residues. Germline V gene data show CDR1 as SGHVS and CDR2 as FQNEAQ. J lost 3 bases, V lost 2 bases, and 7 bases had no gene match. Here the CDR3 DNA reads TGTGCCAGCAGCTTACGGACTAGCGGGGGGGTACTGAAAGAGACCCAGTACTTC. It translates to CASSLRTSGGVLKETQYF. Full variable domain (outside the CDR3, taken from reference TRBV7-8 and TRBJ2-5): GAGVSQSPRYKVAKRGQDVALRCDPISGHVSLFWYQQALGQGPEFLTYFQNEAQLDKSGLPSDRFFAERPEGSVSTLKIQRTQQEDSAVYLCASSLRTSGGVLKETQYFGPGTRLLVL.

This clonotype has a single count. V is TRBV3-1 and J is TRBJ2-3; D call uncertain. Germline CDR1 is LGHDT and CDR2 is YNNKEL (reference sequence). The CDR3 is 16 residues long. V was pared by 0 bases and J by 4 bases, with 14 bases between. The CDR3 bases are TGTGCCAGCAGCCAAGATGGATTCGGGCCCTCAGATACGCAGTATTTT. This translates into CASSQDGFGPSDTQYF.

The DNA of the CDR3 is TGTGCCAGTAGTAGCCAGATCAACACTGAAGCTTTCTTT. Amino acids: CASSSQINTEAFF. V and J are TRBV19 and TRBJ1-1; D gene unclear. CDR3 length: 13 amino acids. Per the germline V gene, CDR1 is LNHDA and CDR2 is SQIVND (reference sequence). V lost 4 bases and J lost 2, with 8 bases in between.

V gene TRBV28 combines with J gene TRBJ2-2; D may be TRBD1 (5 bases). The CDR3 sequence is 16 residues long. V was cut by 6 bases and J by 3 bases, with 17 bases left in between. Germline V lookup: CDR1 MDHEN, CDR2 SYDVKM. DNA for the CDR3: TGTGCCAGCAGCCCTCCCGGACAATTAGACACCGGGGAGCTGTTTTTT. Protein sequence: CASSPPGQLDTGELFF.

The count of this clonotype is one. The rearrangement joins TRBV12-3 or TRBV12-4 to TRBJ2-7; D is unclear. The CDR3 totals 14 residues. The V and J ends lost 3 bases and 5 bases respectively, with 14 bases between them. CDR3 bases: TGTGCCAGCAGTTTTTTGCGTTTACCCGACGAGCAGTACTTC. Amino acid sequence: CASSFLRLPDEQYF.

The chain joins TRBV14 to TRBJ2-7; D is ambiguous. V lost 4 bases and J lost 2, with 21 bases in between. The germline V gene encodes CDR1 SGHDN and CDR2 FVKESK. There are 17 residues in the CDR3. Written as DNA, the CDR3 is TGTGCCAGCAGCCGAAGATCCGTTGCGTTCCGTCCCTACGAGCAGTACTTC. As protein: CASSRRSVAFRPYEQYF.

This rearrangement joins TRBV19 to TRBJ2-5; 10 bases agree with TRBD2. The trim removed 4 bases at V and 5 bases at J, leaving 7 bases unmatched. The CDR3 contains 15 residues. CDR1 is LNHDA and CDR2 is SQIVND in the germline V gene (reference sequence). The DNA for the CDR3 is TGTGCCAGTAGTAACGGACTAGCGGCGTGGGAGACCCAGTACTTC. It yields the protein CASSNGLAAWETQYF.

The chain is built from TRBV7-9 and TRBJ2-1, with TRBD2 matching 12 bases. The J segment lost 7 bases and the V segment lost 3 bases, leaving 10 bases of the junction unmatched. The CDR3 consists of 17 residues. Germline V gives CDR1 SEHNR, CDR2 FQNEAQ (reference sequence). CDR3 in amino acids: CASSLGLAGFSGNEQFF. The CDR3 DNA reads as TGTGCCAGCAGCTTGGGACTAGCGGGCTTCTCAGGGAATGAGCAGTTCTTC.

The gene calls are TRBV7-9 and TRBJ1-2, with D hard to call. The CDR3 has 13 residues. Germline assignment: CDR1 SEHNR and CDR2 FQNEAQ (reference sequence). V was pared by 3 bases and J by 3 bases, with 8 bases between. The CDR3 protein is CASSFDPDYGYTF. Here the CDR3 DNA reads TGTGCCAGCAGCTTCGATCCGGACTATGGCTACACCTTC.

In the case of this clonotype: One end of the junction is discordant with germline, which a read error may explain. This chain joins TRBV23-1 and TRBJ1-2; D is unresolved. TRBV23-1 falls under the ORF class, with uncertain function. There are 14 residues in the CDR3. The DNA of the CDR3 is TGCGCCAGCACTCAAGGAATAGGCAACTATGGCTACACCTTC. Amino acids: CASTQGIGNYGYTF.

The chain couples TRBV4-3 to TRBJ2-1, with D perhaps being TRBD1 or TRBD2 (8 bases each). The CDR3 totals 14 residues. The germline gives CDR1 LGHNA, CDR2 YSLEER. Trimming pared 4 bases from V and 13 bases from J, leaving 20 bases between. CDR3 amino acids: CASSLEGSGTGQFF. The CDR3 DNA reads as TGCGCCAGCAGCCTCGAGGGTAGCGGGACAGGTCAGTTCTTC.